This is a list of T cell receptor beta chains from one sample in a study of identical twins. TCRdb re-called the 5' RACE reads with MiXCR, one entry per CDR3 protein. The sample has about 570,000 distinct CDR3 sequences; approximately 9.6% are singletons. This sample was also put to use in a study of yellow fever vaccine responses in identical twins.

The sample comprised PBMCs. These receptors were obtained from a woman younger than 30 in good health. CDR3s include the opening cysteine and the closing phenylalanine or tryptophan. Fields, in order: D gene, clone size, J gene, V gene, CDR3 protein, CDR3 DNA. The D gene is left open where the match is weak. Clone size appears in some rows only: once, few, many, or a class for an expanded clone.

TRBD1,many,TRBJ1-1,TRBV5-1,CASSLRPGGNTEAFF,TGCGCCAGCAGCTTGAGGCCAGGGGGAAACACTGAAGCTTTCTTT
.,few,TRBJ2-5,TRBV12-3/TRBV12-4,CASSHVQYGGETQYF,TGTGCCAGCAGCCATGTGCAGTATGGTGGAGAGACCCAGTACTTC
.,many,TRBJ1-5,TRBV12-3/TRBV12-4,CASSATWSNQPQHF,TGTGCCAGCAGCGCGACCTGGAGCAATCAGCCCCAGCATTTT
TRBD2,few,TRBJ2-2,TRBV9,CASSVAGGNTGELFF,TGTGCCAGCAGCGTAGCGGGAGGTAACACCGGGGAGCTGTTTTTT
.,many,TRBJ2-7,TRBV5-1,CASSSQYEQYF,TGCGCCAGCAGCTCACAGTACGAGCAGTACTTC
.,few,TRBJ2-5,TRBV18,CASSPREKETQYF,TGTGCCAGCTCACCCCGAGAGAAAGAGACCCAGTACTTC
TRBD2,few,TRBJ2-3,TRBV7-9,CATERGGTDTQYF,TGTGCCACCGAGCGGGGGGGCACAGATACGCAGTATTTT
.,.,TRBJ2-3,TRBV12-3/TRBV12-4,CASVLGGTDTQYF,TGTGCCAGCGTCTTGGGGGGCACAGATACGCAGTATTTT
TRBD1,.,TRBJ2-5,TRBV18,CASSQGQGAIQETQYF,TGTGCCAGCTCCCAGGGACAGGGGGCGATCCAAGAGACCCAGTACTTC
.,.,TRBJ2-1,TRBV7-6,CASSPRITPNEQFF,TGTGCCAGCAGCCCCAGGATAACTCCGAATGAGCAGTTCTTC
.,.,TRBJ2-5,TRBV29-1,CSATGGPTQVETQYF,TGCAGCGCCACCGGGGGGCCCACTCAGGTTGAGACCCAGTACTTC
.,.,TRBJ2-1,TRBV7-8,CASSLGPFVYNEQFF,TGTGCCAGCAGCTTAGGGCCGTTTGTCTACAATGAGCAGTTCTTC
.,many,TRBJ2-5,TRBV4-3,CASSQDVGRQTQYF,TGCGCCAGCAGCCAAGATGTAGGGAGACAGACCCAGTACTTC
TRBD2,.,TRBJ2-5,TRBV7-2,CASRRGGGQETQYF,TGTGCCAGCAGGCGCGGGGGGGGTCAAGAGACCCAGTACTTC
.,few,TRBJ2-2,TRBV3-1,CASSQRGGSNTGELFF,TGTGCCAGCAGCCAGAGAGGAGGTTCGAACACCGGGGAGCTGTTTTTT
.,few,TRBJ1-3,TRBV6-1,CASTDWQGATGNTIYF,TGTGCCAGCACAGACTGGCAGGGAGCGACTGGAAACACCATATATTTT
.,few,TRBJ2-5,TRBV20-1,CSATSQGRETQYF,TGCAGTGCCACAAGTCAGGGTCGAGAGACCCAGTACTTC
.,many,TRBJ2-1,TRBV3-1,CASSQVRHEQFF,TGTGCCAGCAGCCAAGTAAGGCATGAGCAGTTCTTC
TRBD2,few,TRBJ2-1,TRBV11-2,CATSGAGVGKNEQFF,TGTGCCACCAGCGGCGCGGGAGTCGGCAAAAATGAGCAGTTCTTC
TRBD1,.,TRBJ1-5,TRBV12-3/TRBV12-4,CASSPGQGPQPQHF,TGTGCCAGCAGCCCGGGACAGGGTCCTCAGCCCCAGCATTTT
TRBD2,many,TRBJ2-5,TRBV9,CASSRGLAGGSLQETQYF,TGTGCCAGCAGCCGAGGACTAGCGGGAGGATCACTCCAAGAGACCCAGTACTTC
TRBD2,.,TRBJ2-7,TRBV11-2,CASSLGSGGTYEQYF,TGTGCCAGCAGCTTAGGATCGGGAGGGACTTACGAGCAGTACTTC
.,.,TRBJ2-4,TRBV9,CASSIEANGPIQYF,TGTGCCAGCAGCATAGAAGCCAACGGGCCCATTCAGTACTTC
TRBD1,.,TRBJ1-2,TRBV12-3/TRBV12-4,CASSRDSGYGYTF,TGTGCCAGCAGTCGGGACAGTGGCTATGGCTACACCTTC
TRBD1,many,TRBJ2-3,TRBV5-1,CASRPGTGHRTDTQYF,TGCGCCAGCAGACCCGGGACAGGGCACCGCACAGATACGCAGTATTTT
.,few,TRBJ2-1,TRBV20-1,CSDTDVHEQFF,TGCAGTGACACGGACGTTCATGAGCAGTTCTTC
.,.,TRBJ2-1,TRBV5-5,CASSLFGGPNNEQFF,TGTGCCAGCAGCTTGTTTGGAGGACCGAACAATGAGCAGTTCTTC
.,many,TRBJ2-7,TRBV25-1,CASSALIKGRHGEQYF,TGTGCCAGCAGTGCGCTCATCAAGGGCAGACATGGCGAGCAGTACTTC
TRBD1,.,TRBJ1-2,TRBV5-4,CASSLVGQDNYGYTF,TGTGCCAGCAGCTTGGTGGGACAGGATAACTATGGCTACACCTTC
TRBD2,few,TRBJ2-3,TRBV11-2,CASSLIAGGPTDTQYF,TGTGCCAGCAGCTTAATCGCGGGAGGACCCACAGATACGCAGTATTTT
.,few,TRBJ2-7,TRBV7-9,CASSAPSSYEQYF,TGTGCCAGCAGCGCCCCATCTTCCTACGAGCAGTACTTC
.,.,TRBJ1-2,TRBV14,CASSQEISSTGYYGYTF,TGTGCCAGCAGCCAAGAAATCTCTTCCACCGGCTACTATGGCTACACCTTC
TRBD2,.,TRBJ2-7,TRBV29-1,CSVETSGKGYEQYF,TGCAGCGTTGAAACTAGCGGTAAGGGCTACGAGCAGTACTTC
.,few,TRBJ1-2,TRBV4-1,CASSVKPGTSTDGYTF,TGCGCCAGCAGCGTCAAACCGGGGACATCCACCGATGGCTACACCTTC
.,many,TRBJ2-2,TRBV20-1,CSAPDRSSGELFF,TGCAGTGCTCCGGACCGGTCGTCCGGGGAGCTGTTTTTT
TRBD2,few,TRBJ2-7,TRBV28,CASRPGTSYEQYF,TGTGCCAGCAGACCCGGGACTAGCTACGAGCAGTACTTC
.,few,TRBJ2-5,TRBV11-2,CASSLLIGSGDLGRQETQYF,TGTGCCAGCAGCTTATTGATCGGGAGTGGGGATCTTGGGCGGCAAGAGACCCAGTACTTC
TRBD1,few,TRBJ2-7,TRBV7-6,CASSSSQGQDYEQYF,TGTGCCAGCAGCTCCTCCCAAGGACAGGACTACGAGCAGTACTTC
.,few,TRBJ2-1,TRBV15,CATSIRDSPYNEQFF,TGTGCCACCAGCATCCGGGACTCCCCCTACAATGAGCAGTTCTTC
.,.,TRBJ2-7,TRBV18,CASSPPQGGNYEQYF,TGTGCCAGCTCACCACCCCAGGGGGGAAACTACGAGCAGTACTTC
TRBD1,many,TRBJ1-5,TRBV6-1,CASSFTGQGGNQPQHF,TGTGCCAGCAGCTTCACAGGACAGGGCGGCAATCAGCCCCAGCATTTT
TRBD1,many,TRBJ2-3,TRBV12-3/TRBV12-4,CASSLGGRGLVDTQYF,TGTGCCAGCAGCCTCGGGGGCAGGGGGCTTGTAGATACGCAGTATTTT
.,many,TRBJ2-7,TRBV12-3/TRBV12-4,CASSLGDWSYEQYF,TGTGCCAGCAGTTTAGGGGACTGGTCCTACGAGCAGTACTTC
TRBD1,many,TRBJ2-1,TRBV10-3,CAISAAGTVYNEQFF,TGTGCCATCAGCGCTGCTGGGACAGTCTACAATGAGCAGTTCTTC
TRBD2,.,TRBJ2-1,TRBV6-2/TRBV6-3,CASRHSGRAWAGSYNEQFF,TGTGCCAGCAGGCATAGCGGGAGGGCCTGGGCTGGCTCCTACAATGAGCAGTTCTTC
.,.,TRBJ2-1,TRBV9,CASSVGGYEQFF,TGTGCCAGCAGCGTAGGGGGATATGAGCAGTTCTTC
TRBD1,few,TRBJ2-3,TRBV20-1,CSVIKLRQGTDTQYF,TGCAGTGTTATCAAACTTCGACAGGGTACAGATACGCAGTATTTT
TRBD1,few,TRBJ1-1,TRBV20-1,CSAPLGSGGVTEAFF,TGCAGTGCCCCATTAGGTTCAGGGGGCGTCACTGAAGCTTTCTTT
.,many,TRBJ1-1,TRBV7-2,CASSLEGSRNTEAFF,TGTGCCAGCAGCTTAGAAGGGAGTAGGAACACTGAAGCTTTCTTT
TRBD2,.,TRBJ2-1,TRBV7-9,CASTPAGTSGYNEQFF,TGTGCCAGCACCCCAGCCGGGACTAGCGGATACAATGAGCAGTTCTTC
.,.,TRBJ1-6,TRBV3-1,CASSQTGGQGYNSPLHF,TGTGCCAGCAGCCAAACGGGGGGTCAGGGCTATAATTCACCCCTCCACTTT
.,few,TRBJ1-2,TRBV12-3/TRBV12-4,CASKFRGPNRYGYTF,TGTGCCAGCAAGTTCAGGGGACCTAACCGCTATGGCTACACCTTC